This TCR beta chain was observed in a study of cytomegalovirus exposure and HLA in healthy donors. Study-level background: About 200 million T cells yielded 100 million or so unique TCR beta sequences, as an earlier analysis found.

Donors sampled were nominally healthy, though unrecorded immune exposures were likely. The CDR3 length is 16 residues. The ends lost 5 bases at V and 3 bases at J; junction bases unmatched: 10. The V gene's germline CDR1 is SGHRS and CDR2 YFSETQ. 13 Jbeta primers and 60 Vbeta primers were used for the PCR. Measured with immunoSEQ multiplex PCR; TCRdb has only the in-frame clones, and not every one. This table has 150,000 to 200,000 clones, around 80% appearing once. Sequenced material: PBMCs. This chain links TRBV5-1 with TRBJ1-5, with 8 bases that match TRBD1. The sequence derives from a man aged 18 to 35 in good health and CMV-seronegative. CDR3 residues: CASRPGTGRDNQPQHF. The DNA for the CDR3 is TGCGCCAGCAGACCTGGGACAGGAAGGGACAATCAGCCCCAGCATTTT.